This T cell receptor beta chain was found in a study of control samples from healthy donors and cancer patients. The CDR3 extends over 14 amino acids. Between the trimmed V and J ends, which lost 5 bases and 7 bases, there was a span of 14 bases. CDR1 and CDR2 (germline): MNHEY, SMNVEV (reference sequence). Generated by immunoSEQ multiplex PCR, the TCRdb table keeps only in-frame clones and is missing some. The table includes 90,000 to 120,000 clones, just under 85% detected once. The material sequenced was blood. This clonotype was sampled from a man aged 18 to 30 in good health. The chain couples TRBV27 to TRBJ2-2; tentatively, D is TRBD2 (5 bases). CDR3 nucleotide sequence: TGTGCCAGCAGTGCTACTAGAACCAGCGGGGAGCTGTTTTTT. Its translation is CASSATRTSGELFF.